A single sample gave rise to the 2 T cell receptor beta chains below, sequenced in a study of T cells expressing NK-cell markers. TCRdb re-called the 5' RACE reads; every CDR3 protein appears as one record, without DNA. The listing records some 340,000 distinct CDR3 sequences. Material for sequencing was blood T cells: a sorted CD56 or NKG2C T cell subset, CD4+ or CD8+ T cells, or bulk PBMC T cells (not recorded which). The receptors derive from a man aged 18-69 years in good health.

This CDR3 is CAWSATGSTDTQYF. The rearrangement uses TRBV30 and TRBJ2-3; TCRdb lists TRBD1, though no DNA is available to test this call. The length of the CDR3 is 14 residues. Germline V lookup: CDR1 GTSNPN, CDR2 SVGIG (reference sequence).

The J gene is TRBJ2-5, the V gene TRBV7-2; TCRdb picks TRBD1, but there is no DNA to check that call. Per the germline V gene, CDR1 is SGHTA and CDR2 is FQGNSA. The CDR3 is 14 residues long. CDR3 in amino acids: CASRPGTSGETQYF.